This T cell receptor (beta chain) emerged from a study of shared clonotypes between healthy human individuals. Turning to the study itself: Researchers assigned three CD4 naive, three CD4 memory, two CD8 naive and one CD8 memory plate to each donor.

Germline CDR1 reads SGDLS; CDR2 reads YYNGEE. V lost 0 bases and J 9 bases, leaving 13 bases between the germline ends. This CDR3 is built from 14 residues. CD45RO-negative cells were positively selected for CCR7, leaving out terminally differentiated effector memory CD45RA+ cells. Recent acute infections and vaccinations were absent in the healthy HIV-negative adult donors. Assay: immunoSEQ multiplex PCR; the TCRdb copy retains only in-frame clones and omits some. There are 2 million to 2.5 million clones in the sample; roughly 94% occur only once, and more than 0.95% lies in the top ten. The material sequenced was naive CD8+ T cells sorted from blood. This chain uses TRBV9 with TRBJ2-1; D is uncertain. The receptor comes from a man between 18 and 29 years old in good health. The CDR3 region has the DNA TGTGCCAGCAGCGTAGATGGCCCCGTAAGTGAGCAGTTCTTC. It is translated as CASSVDGPVSEQFF.